This TCR beta chain was retrieved from a study of shared clonotypes between healthy human individuals (dated by TCRdb to the early 2020s). The study in broad terms: A couple of women and a few men aged 18 to 49 years were included in the cohort. To estimate repertoire size and how much clonotypes are shared between individuals, the study performed deep sequencing of blood TCR repertoires from roughly five healthy adults. For each donor, three plates each were used for CD4 naive and CD4 memory, two plates were used for CD8 naive, and one plate was used for CD8 memory. Leukapheresis yielded between about 0.85 and 9.5 billion PBMCs per donor. To increase sequencing depth and limit assay-specific biases, different laboratories used diverse techniques to prepare libraries and sequence TCR repertoires.

Using the deep immunoSEQ assay, TCR CDR3 regions were amplified from genomic DNA by multiplex PCR. Genomic DNA extracted from each cell subset was distributed evenly over all wells of several immunoSEQ 96-well plates, and each plate served as one replicate. For sorted subsets, approximately 190 ng of genomic DNA, equivalent to around 31,000 T cell genomes, went into each replicate PCR. The purified libraries were quantified using a Qubit 3.0 fluorometer, sized with a Bioanalyzer 2100, and then quantified again using the KAPA Library Quantification kit. Every immunoSEQ 96-well plate was sequenced on a dedicated single-read 150-cycle Illumina NextSeq 550 flow cell. Concerning the study's data processing: Because the immunoSEQ output included only junctional sequences and no quality scores, the filtering could not be the same as the filtering used for full-length reads. Sequences were annotated with PyIR, a Python wrapper for IgBLAST v1.9, using IMGT germline references to assign V/J genes and CDR3. Reads with weak V/J assignments (E-value above 1e-6), missing CDR3, stop codons, out-of-frame junctions, or ambiguous translated residues were removed. V3J clonotypes were defined by identical inferred V gene, J gene, and CDR3 amino acid sequence. Percentage overlap between repertoires was computed as shared unique clonotypes divided by the size of the smaller repertoire. Three approaches were used to assess repertoire richness: RTK rarefaction, the Chao1 estimator, and Recon v2.1 estimates of unobserved clonotypes. Generation probabilities for all TCRbeta clonotypes obtained by the gDNA method from a handful of donors were computed using OLGA. TCRdb provides this immuneACCESS table in a form limited to in-frame rearrangements. Some clones are lacking; in checked studies, under half of them reflect an unresolved V gene, and why the rest are absent is not known. V and J calls and clone size follow that table, whereas D and trimming were derived from the DNA. Counted in this sample were some 2 million clones; about 95% of them appeared once. Around 1.1% of the sample belongs to the ten largest clones.

Trimming takes 6 bases off V and 4 bases off J; junction bases not matched to a gene: 10. The CDR1 and CDR2 encoded by the germline V gene are KGHSH and LQKENI. The CDR3 numbers 15 residues from cysteine through phenylalanine. Kept here is only the CDR3 DNA, which spans 45 bases and is read in frame from base 1. Beyond this particular receptor, the publication reports: Pairwise subsampling led to the expectation that sequencing depth would affect the degree of clonotype sharing among donors. The small number of donors limited the genetic and exposure-history diversity represented. Larger estimated clonotype richness was generally found for naive subsets than for memory subsets. Sampling was limited to blood, and TCR repertoires in tissue likely differ from TCR repertoires in blood. Higher generation probabilities were observed for clonotypes shared by all four sorted-subset donors than for non-shared clonotypes. Sharing across four donors was observed for around 5% of naive CD4, less than 4% of naive CD8, 2% to 2.5% of memory CD4, and roughly 0.4% of memory CD8 clonotypes. Rarefaction of sorted-subset datasets indicated incomplete sequencing despite the large sequencing depth.

As for this clone: The antigen it recognizes is unknown. No qualities accompany the bases; no much larger clone lies one base away.

CD8 naive samples were CD45RO-negative cells positively selected for CCR7, giving a CD45RA+CCR7+ population that excluded TemRA cells. The donors were healthy, HIV-negative adults with no recently reported acute infections or vaccinations. All donors were Caucasian adults living in Nashville, Tennessee, USA. Blood was obtained by leukapheresis, after which PBMCs were separated by Ficoll-Histopaque density gradient centrifugation and cryopreserved in liquid nitrogen vapor phase. Analytical flow cytometry was used to check the purity and quantity of every magnetically sorted T cell population. Genomic DNA was isolated from each sorted fraction and quantified by UV absorbance on a Nanodrop 2000c.

The V and J segments used are TRBV18 and TRBJ1-1, and TRBD1 aligns with 8 junction nucleotides. The origin of this receptor is a man in his late teens or twenties in good health. Sample: naive CD8+ T cells sorted from blood. The sample's cell subset or site label, decoded: CD45RA+CCR7+. The nucleotides read TGTGCCAGCTCTCCCCCGGACAGGGTAGGCACTGAAGCTTTCTTT. Translated, this gives CASSPPDRVGTEAFF.